The clone carrying this TCR beta chain was recorded a few times. What it recognizes is unknown. This specimen belongs to a study of T cell repertoires in cytomegalovirus infection. Study overall: An indication of both CMV infection and matching HLA type came from public TCR beta signatures. Study-wide findings and caveats: Dominating the ex vivo response were TCR beta clonotypes that were CMV-specific and HLA-C-restricted. There were carriers of CMV plus the relevant HLA, and cumulative public TCR beta family frequency identified them.

From germline, CDR1 is LGHNT and CDR2 FRNRAP. V gave up 4 bases and J gave up 2 bases, with 11 bases separating them. This CDR3 is 14 amino acids long. MiXCR, run by TCRdb on the reads, gives a single entry per CDR3 protein. The table includes under 150,000 distinct CDR3 sequences, 20% to 30% detected once. The chain uses TRBV12-5 and TRBJ2-5, with D unclear. This receptor was identified in a human donor in good health (CMV status not recorded). Some clones in this sample may be carry-over from other donors' samples. Sequenced material: PBMCs, sequenced either directly or after in vitro stimulation (not recorded which). CDR3 in amino acids: CASGSLPLQETQYF. The CDR3 DNA follows: TGTGCTAGTGGTTCCCTCCCCCTTCAAGAGACCCAGTACTTC.